This T cell receptor beta chain comes out of a study of cytomegalovirus exposure and HLA in healthy donors. Overall study results and limits: In a later analysis, V- and J-gene trimming of beta chains associated with a DCLRE1C missense variant, replicated independently.

Use of 60 Vbeta and 13 Jbeta primers characterized the PCR. This table comes from immunoSEQ multiplex PCR, and its TCRdb copy is limited to in-frame clones, with some not included. The sample has approximately 140,000 clones, over 70% seen once. Germline loops: CDR1 MNHEY, CDR2 SVGAGI. V trimming: 6 bases; J trimming: 0 bases; junction bases outside the gene matches: 5. The CDR3 consists of 15 residues. As concerns this clone: Antigen specificity is unknown.

The specimen was PBMCs. This clonotype was obtained from a man in his forties or fifties in good health and CMV-seropositive. The chain carries TRBV6-5 and TRBJ1-3, with 7 bases fitting TRBD1. CDR3 DNA sequence: TGTGCCAGCAGACTGGGACAGAACTCTGGAAACACCATATATTTT. The encoded protein is CASRLGQNSGNTIYF.